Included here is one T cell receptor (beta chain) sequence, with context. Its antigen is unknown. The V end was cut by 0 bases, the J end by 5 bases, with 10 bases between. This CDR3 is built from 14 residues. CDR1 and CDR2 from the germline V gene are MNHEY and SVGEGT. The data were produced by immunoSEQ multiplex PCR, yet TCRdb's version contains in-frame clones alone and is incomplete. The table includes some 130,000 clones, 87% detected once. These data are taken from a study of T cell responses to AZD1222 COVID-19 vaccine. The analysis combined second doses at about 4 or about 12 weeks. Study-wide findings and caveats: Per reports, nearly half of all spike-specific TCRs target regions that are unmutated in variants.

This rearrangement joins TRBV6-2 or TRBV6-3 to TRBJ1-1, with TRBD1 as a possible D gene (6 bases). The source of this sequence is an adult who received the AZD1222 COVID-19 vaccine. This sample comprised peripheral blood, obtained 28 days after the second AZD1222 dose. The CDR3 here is CASSYSGGGTEAFF. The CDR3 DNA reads TGTGCCAGCAGTTACTCTGGAGGGGGTACTGAAGCTTTCTTT.